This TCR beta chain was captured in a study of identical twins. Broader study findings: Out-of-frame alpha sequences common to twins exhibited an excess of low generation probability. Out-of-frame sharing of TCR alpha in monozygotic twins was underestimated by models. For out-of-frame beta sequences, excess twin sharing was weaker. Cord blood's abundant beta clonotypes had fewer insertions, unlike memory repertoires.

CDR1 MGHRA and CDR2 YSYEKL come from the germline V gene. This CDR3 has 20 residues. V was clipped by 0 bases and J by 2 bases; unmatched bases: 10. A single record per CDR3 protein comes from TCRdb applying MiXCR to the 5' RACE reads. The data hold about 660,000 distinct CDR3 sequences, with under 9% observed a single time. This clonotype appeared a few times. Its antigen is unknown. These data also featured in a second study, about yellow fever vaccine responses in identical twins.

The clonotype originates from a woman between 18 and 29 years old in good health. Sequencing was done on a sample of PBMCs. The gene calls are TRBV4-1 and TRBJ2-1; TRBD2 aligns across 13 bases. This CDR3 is CASSQDQGWTSGRPYNEQFF. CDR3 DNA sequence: TGCGCCAGCAGCCAAGATCAGGGGTGGACTAGCGGGAGACCCTACAATGAGCAGTTCTTC.